This paragraph covers one T cell receptor beta chain sequence. The data were obtained in a study of T cells in tuberculosis. Per germline, CDR1 SGDLS and CDR2 YYNGEE. Trimming removed 2 bases from V and 1 base from J, with 9 bases in between. This CDR3 spans 14 amino acids. TCRdb's copy holds only in-frame clones and misses some; the assay was immunoSEQ multiplex PCR. This table has 25,000 to 35,000 clones, approximately 95% appearing once. The sequencing sample was made of PBMCs. The chain has TRBV9 and TRBJ1-1; unclear D gene. This sequence was found in a donor between 10 and 29 years old with latent tuberculosis or without tuberculosis infection. The CDR3 spells CASSVTTGNTEAFF. CDR3 in DNA: TGTGCCAGCAGCGTGACGACGGGGAACACTGAAGCTTTCTTT.